Below are 3 T cell receptor beta chains sequenced from a single sample in a study of T cells in Graves' hyperthyroidism and ophthalmopathy. The TCR beta CDR3 regions underwent amplification using RNA transcripts as the source. The HTBI primer set was used in a first-round RT-PCR of the TCR CDR3. MiXCR, applied by TCRdb to the multiplex PCR reads, yields one record per CDR3 protein. The sample records roughly 750,000 distinct CDR3 sequences, about a sixth being singletons. The sequencing sample was made of blood. The source of these receptors is a man younger than 35 with Graves' hyperthyroidism.

This clonotype occurred many times. V usage is TRBV11-2 and J usage is TRBJ2-2; 12 bases are a match to TRBD2. The CDR3 length is 16 residues. Germline loops: CDR1 SGHAT, CDR2 FQNNGV. V was pared by 4 bases and J by 3 bases, with 3 bases of the junction left unmatched. The CDR3 nucleotides read TGTGCCAGCAGCTCCGGACTAGCGGGATACACCGGGGAGCTGTTTTTT. It encodes CASSSGLAGYTGELFF.

This clonotype was observed a few times. V gene TRBV9 combines with J gene TRBJ2-1; TRBD2 might be the D (7 bases). Trimming left V 0 bases short and J 9 bases short, with 10 bases between. The CDR3 sequence is 13 residues long. Germline loops: CDR1 SGDLS, CDR2 YYNGEE. This CDR3 is CASSVGAGAEQFF. CDR3 in DNA: TGTGCCAGCAGCGTAGGTGCGGGGGCTGAGCAGTTCTTC. Supplemented by reference TRBV9 and TRBJ2-1, the full variable domain reads DSGVTQTPKHLITATGQRVTLRCSPRSGDLSVYWYQQSLDQGLQFLIQYYNGEERAKGNILERFSAQQFPDLHSELNLSSLELGDSALYFCASSVGAGAEQFFGPGTRLTVL.

In its sample, this clonotype was seen many times. This chain joins TRBV20-1 and TRBJ2-7, with TRBD2 matching over 15 bases. The CDR3 is made up of 15 amino acids. CDR1 is DFQATT and CDR2 is SNEGSKA in the germline V gene (reference sequence). The ends lost 3 bases at V and 7 bases at J; junction bases unmatched: 7. For the CDR3, the DNA is TGCAGTGCTAGCCAAGGACTAGCGGGAGGGAGAGAGCAGTACTTC. It translates to CSASQGLAGGREQYF.